This paragraph covers one T cell receptor (beta chain) sequence. The antigen this receptor binds is unknown. Base qualities are missing; no much larger clone stands one base away. The collaborating institutions used their own protocols to collect whole blood in K2EDTA tubes. For TCRbeta analysis, collaborators shipped samples as frozen whole blood, isolated PBMCs, or DNA extracted from either of those sample types. TCRbeta CDR3 regions were amplified from genomic DNA using the immunoSEQ Assay, a bias-controlled multiplex PCR. From the authors' description of their analysis: Nucleated cell counts per sample were estimated from amplification of reference gene primers within the assay. Sequence reads were collapsed and filtered to measure the absolute abundance of every unique TCRbeta CDR3 rearrangement. For each sample, productive Simpson clonality was calculated as the square root of Simpson's diversity index across productive rearrangements. In its TCRdb copy, this immuneACCESS table keeps in-frame sequences only and misses some clones. Where compared with another copy, unresolved V genes explain less than half of these, and the others have no known cause. The V and J calls and the clone size are those of that table, but D and trimming were determined from the DNA. The sample includes more than 75,000 clones, with just over 85% observed a single time. The ten largest account for 8.1% of the sample.

The germline V gene (reference sequence) sets CDR1 to SGHKS and CDR2 to YYEKEE. Trimming takes 3 bases from V and 2 bases from J, and the germline ends sit 18 bases apart. Its CDR3 holds 17 amino acids, cysteine through phenylalanine. Only CDR3 DNA is held: 51 bases, read in frame from base 1. These data are taken from a study of blood T cell repertoires in COVID-19 (dated by TCRdb to about 2020). Describing the broader study: Samples from collaborators originated in the United States, Italy and Spain and spanned both the acute and convalescent phases of COVID-19. The material from the prospective study consisted of cDNA or gDNA derived from T cells, B-cell-depleted T cells, or PBMCs. The dataset comprised deeply sampled blood TCRbeta repertoires from subjects exposed to, actively infected with, or recovered from COVID-19. A freely available public database, intended as a resource for researchers studying the immune response to SARS-CoV-2, is where the repertoires were released. The samples were drawn from the first 160 participants of the ongoing ImmuneRACE study and from about 1,200 subjects provided by 6 global collaborators. The sample metadata nearly always contained a de-identified subject ID, COVID-19 status, age in years and sex. Where available, HLA class I and class II types were obtained from metadata supplied by the sample provider rather than from assay-based typing. On the study overall, not on this receptor specifically: How much clinical and demographic metadata was included differed by source and by participant, and the metadata was provided uncurated.

In this chain, TRBV5-5 is recombined with TRBJ1-3; matching of 5 bases hints at TRBD1 as the D gene. The receptor comes from a woman aged 65 to 85 with acute or convalescent COVID-19. Specimen: peripheral blood. The CDR3: CASSWGGSGPAGNTIYF. The nucleotide sequence reads TGTGCCAGCAGCTGGGGGGGATCGGGTCCCGCTGGAAACACCATATATTTT.